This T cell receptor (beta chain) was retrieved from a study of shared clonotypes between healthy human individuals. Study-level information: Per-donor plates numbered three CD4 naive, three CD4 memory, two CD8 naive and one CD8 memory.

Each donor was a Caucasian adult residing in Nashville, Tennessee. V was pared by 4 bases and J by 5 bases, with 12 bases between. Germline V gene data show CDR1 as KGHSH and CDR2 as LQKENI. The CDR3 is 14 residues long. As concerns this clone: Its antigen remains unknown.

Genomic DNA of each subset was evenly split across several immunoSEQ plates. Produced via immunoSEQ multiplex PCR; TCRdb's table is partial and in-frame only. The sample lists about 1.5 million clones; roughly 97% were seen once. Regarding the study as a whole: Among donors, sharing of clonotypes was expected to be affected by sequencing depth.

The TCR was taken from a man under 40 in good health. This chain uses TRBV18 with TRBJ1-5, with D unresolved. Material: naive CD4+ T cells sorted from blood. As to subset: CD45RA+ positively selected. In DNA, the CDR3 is TGTGCCAGCTCACTTAAGGGCTCTGATCAGCCCCAGCATTTT. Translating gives CASSLKGSDQPQHF. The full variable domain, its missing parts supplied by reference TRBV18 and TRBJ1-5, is NAGVMQNPRHLVRRRGQEARLRCSPMKGHSHVYWYRQLPEEGLKFMVYLQKENIIDESGMPKERFSAEFPKEGPSILRIQQVVRGDSAAYFCASSLKGSDQPQHFGDGTRLSIL.